The rows below give T cell receptor beta chains drawn from one sample of a study of cytomegalovirus exposure and HLA in healthy donors. Repertoires were generated with immunoSEQ multiplex PCR, while TCRdb's copy carries only in-frame clones and drops some. This table holds tens of thousands of clones, approximately 90% found once. The sample comprised PBMCs. These TCRs come from a young man in good health and CMV-seronegative. Both conserved end residues are part of each CDR3. Fields, in order: J gene, D gene, clone size, V gene, CDR3 protein, CDR3 DNA. A D gene is named only where the DNA matches it firmly. Clone size, where shown, is once, few, many, or a class for clones that have expanded.

j_call: TRBJ2-1; d_call: TRBD2; clone_size: -; v_call: TRBV5-1; cdr3_aa: CASSLDSGGAHNEQFF; cdr3_nt: TGCGCCAGCAGCTTGGATAGCGGGGGGGCTCACAATGAGCAGTTCTTC
j_call: TRBJ1-2; d_call: TRBD1; clone_size: once; v_call: TRBV14; cdr3_aa: CASSQDRDRLANYGYTF; cdr3_nt: TGTGCCAGCAGCCAAGACCGGGACAGGCTAGCTAACTATGGCTACACCTTC
j_call: TRBJ2-5; d_call: -; clone_size: -; v_call: TRBV19; cdr3_aa: CASSKYTDRGTQYF; cdr3_nt: TGTGCCAGTAGCAAATATACGGATAGAGGGACCCAGTACTTC
j_call: TRBJ1-3; d_call: -; clone_size: -; v_call: TRBV9; cdr3_aa: CASSVVQGNTIYF; cdr3_nt: TGTGCCAGCAGCGTAGTCCAGGGCAACACCATATATTTT
j_call: TRBJ1-1; d_call: TRBD1; clone_size: -; v_call: TRBV27; cdr3_aa: CASKPGGRDTEAFF; cdr3_nt: TGTGCCAGCAAACCAGGGGGTAGAGACACTGAAGCTTTCTTT
j_call: TRBJ2-2; d_call: -; clone_size: -; v_call: TRBV19; cdr3_aa: CASSIAGPGELFF; cdr3_nt: TGTGCCAGTAGTATCGCGGGTCCCGGGGAGCTGTTTTTT
j_call: TRBJ1-1; d_call: -; clone_size: -; v_call: TRBV7-6; cdr3_aa: CASSSGVGNTEAFF; cdr3_nt: TGTGCCAGCAGCTCAGGGGTGGGGAACACTGAAGCTTTCTTT
j_call: TRBJ2-1; d_call: -; clone_size: -; v_call: TRBV25-1; cdr3_aa: CASSEFFEGGNSYNEQFF; cdr3_nt: TGTGCCAGCAGTGAATTTTTTGAGGGAGGAAACTCCTACAATGAGCAGTTCTTC
j_call: TRBJ1-1; d_call: -; clone_size: -; v_call: TRBV4-1; cdr3_aa: CASSQVAGQNTEAFF; cdr3_nt: TGCGCCAGCAGCCAAGTTGCGGGCCAAAACACTGAAGCTTTCTTT
j_call: TRBJ2-2; d_call: -; clone_size: -; v_call: TRBV7-3; cdr3_aa: CASSLTLFTGELFF; cdr3_nt: TGTGCCAGCAGCTTAACTCTCTTTACCGGGGAGCTGTTTTTT
j_call: TRBJ1-1; d_call: -; clone_size: -; v_call: TRBV5-6; cdr3_aa: CASSLAVRVTTEAFF; cdr3_nt: TGTGCCAGCAGCTTGGCCGTCAGGGTAACCACTGAAGCTTTCTTT
j_call: TRBJ2-2; d_call: -; clone_size: once; v_call: TRBV14; cdr3_aa: CASSQDRNTGELFF; cdr3_nt: TGTGCCAGCAGCCAAGACAGGAACACCGGGGAGCTGTTTTTT
j_call: TRBJ1-1; d_call: -; clone_size: -; v_call: TRBV6-1; cdr3_aa: CASSGKLLDTEAFF; cdr3_nt: TGTGCCAGCAGTGGAAAGCTTCTGGACACTGAAGCTTTCTTT
j_call: TRBJ2-1; d_call: TRBD2; clone_size: -; v_call: TRBV2; cdr3_aa: CATRRGTSGLNEQFF; cdr3_nt: TGTGCCACGAGGAGGGGGACTAGCGGTCTCAATGAGCAGTTCTTC
j_call: TRBJ1-4; d_call: -; clone_size: -; v_call: TRBV6-5; cdr3_aa: CASSYSNREEKLFF; cdr3_nt: TGTGCCAGCAGTTACTCGAACAGGGAGGAAAAACTGTTTTTT
j_call: TRBJ2-7; d_call: TRBD1; clone_size: -; v_call: TRBV19; cdr3_aa: CASSTRTGSPYEQYF; cdr3_nt: TGTGCCAGTAGTACCCGGACAGGCAGCCCCTACGAGCAGTACTTC
j_call: TRBJ1-3; d_call: -; clone_size: -; v_call: TRBV10-2; cdr3_aa: CASSSDGGGNTIYF; cdr3_nt: TGCGCCAGCAGCTCGGACGGAGGGGGAAACACCATATATTTT
j_call: TRBJ2-7; d_call: TRBD2; clone_size: -; v_call: TRBV27; cdr3_aa: CASSRTSGSYEQYF; cdr3_nt: TGTGCCAGCAGTCGGACTAGCGGCTCCTACGAGCAGTACTTC
j_call: TRBJ2-5; d_call: TRBD2; clone_size: -; v_call: TRBV5-1; cdr3_aa: CASSLVAGAETQYF; cdr3_nt: TGCGCCAGCAGCTTGGTAGCGGGAGCGGAGACCCAGTACTTC
j_call: TRBJ2-5; d_call: TRBD2; clone_size: -; v_call: TRBV5-1; cdr3_aa: CASSEGLAGVQETQYF; cdr3_nt: TGCGCCAGCAGCGAGGGACTAGCGGGAGTTCAAGAGACCCAGTACTTC
j_call: TRBJ2-7; d_call: -; clone_size: -; v_call: TRBV6-6; cdr3_aa: CASGPLLNEQYF; cdr3_nt: TGTGCCAGCGGGCCCCTCTTAAACGAGCAGTACTTC
j_call: TRBJ2-1; d_call: TRBD2; clone_size: -; v_call: TRBV5-1; cdr3_aa: CASSLISSGLYNEQFF; cdr3_nt: TGCGCCAGCAGCTTGATATCTAGCGGCCTATACAATGAGCAGTTCTTC
j_call: TRBJ2-1; d_call: TRBD1; clone_size: -; v_call: TRBV7-3; cdr3_aa: CASSRGQGGYNEQFF; cdr3_nt: TGTGCCAGCAGCAGAGGACAGGGGGGATACAATGAGCAGTTCTTC
j_call: TRBJ2-2; d_call: TRBD2; clone_size: -; v_call: TRBV9; cdr3_aa: CASSVDPKTSGRRAGELFF; cdr3_nt: TGTGCCAGCAGCGTCGACCCGAAGACTAGCGGGAGACGTGCCGGGGAGCTGTTTTTT
j_call: TRBJ2-7; d_call: -; clone_size: -; v_call: TRBV5-4; cdr3_aa: CASSLRQGYEQYF; cdr3_nt: TGTGCCAGCAGCTTGAGGCAGGGCTACGAGCAGTACTTC
j_call: TRBJ2-7; d_call: -; clone_size: -; v_call: TRBV2; cdr3_aa: CASSELGALSEQYF; cdr3_nt: TGTGCCAGCAGTGAATTGGGGGCTCTGAGCGAGCAGTACTTC
j_call: TRBJ2-1; d_call: TRBD1; clone_size: -; v_call: TRBV19; cdr3_aa: CASRSSRFQPGQGNEQFF; cdr3_nt: TGTGCCAGTAGGAGTTCACGCTTCCAACCGGGACAGGGGAATGAGCAGTTCTTC
j_call: TRBJ1-1; d_call: -; clone_size: -; v_call: TRBV6-5; cdr3_aa: CASSYPSGGNTEAFF; cdr3_nt: TGTGCCAGCAGTTACCCCTCGGGGGGTAACACTGAAGCTTTCTTT
j_call: TRBJ1-1; d_call: -; clone_size: -; v_call: TRBV2; cdr3_aa: CASETENTEAFF; cdr3_nt: TGTGCCAGCGAGACAGAGAACACTGAAGCTTTCTTT
j_call: TRBJ2-5; d_call: TRBD1; clone_size: -; v_call: TRBV19; cdr3_aa: CASSGDRGSGETQYF; cdr3_nt: TGTGCCAGTAGTGGGGACAGGGGTTCAGGAGAGACCCAGTACTTC
j_call: TRBJ2-7; d_call: TRBD2; clone_size: -; v_call: TRBV7-2; cdr3_aa: CASSPRLAGDYEQYF; cdr3_nt: TGTGCCAGCAGCCCAAGACTAGCGGGAGACTACGAGCAGTACTTC
j_call: TRBJ2-1; d_call: -; clone_size: -; v_call: TRBV5-4; cdr3_aa: CASSLDSLSYNEQFF; cdr3_nt: TGTGCCAGCAGCTTGGACTCCCTGTCCTACAATGAGCAGTTCTTC
j_call: TRBJ2-7; d_call: TRBD1; clone_size: -; v_call: TRBV29-1; cdr3_aa: CSVEGDREAVYEQYF; cdr3_nt: TGCAGCGTTGAAGGGGACAGGGAAGCGGTCTACGAGCAGTACTTC
j_call: TRBJ2-7; d_call: -; clone_size: -; v_call: TRBV18; cdr3_aa: CASSQTDYEQYF; cdr3_nt: TGTGCCAGCTCTCAGACAGATTACGAGCAGTACTTC
j_call: TRBJ2-7; d_call: TRBD2; clone_size: -; v_call: TRBV7-6; cdr3_aa: CASSFSGESSYEQYF; cdr3_nt: TGTGCCAGCAGCTTCAGCGGGGAAAGCTCCTACGAGCAGTACTTC
j_call: TRBJ2-1; d_call: -; clone_size: few; v_call: TRBV4-1; cdr3_aa: CASSQVGGWDPEQFF; cdr3_nt: TGCGCCAGCAGCCAAGTCGGAGGGTGGGATCCGGAGCAGTTCTTC
j_call: TRBJ2-7; d_call: -; clone_size: -; v_call: TRBV25-1; cdr3_aa: CASSERQGSSYEQYF; cdr3_nt: TGTGCCAGCAGTGAACGCCAGGGAAGCTCCTACGAGCAGTACTTC
j_call: TRBJ1-5; d_call: TRBD1; clone_size: -; v_call: TRBV10-2; cdr3_aa: CASSESMGTGQLNQPQHF; cdr3_nt: TGCGCCAGCAGTGAGTCGATGGGCACGGGACAGTTAAATCAGCCCCAGCATTTT
j_call: TRBJ1-3; d_call: -; clone_size: -; v_call: TRBV19; cdr3_aa: CASNTGPSGNTIYF; cdr3_nt: TGTGCCAGTAATACAGGGCCCTCTGGAAACACCATATATTTT
j_call: TRBJ2-2; d_call: -; clone_size: -; v_call: TRBV15; cdr3_aa: CATSRTGTKNTGELFF; cdr3_nt: TGTGCCACCAGCAGGACCGGGACAAAGAACACCGGGGAGCTGTTTTTT
j_call: TRBJ2-7; d_call: -; clone_size: -; v_call: TRBV30; cdr3_aa: CAYQGGRVGYEQYF; cdr3_nt: TGTGCCTACCAGGGGGGCAGGGTGGGCTACGAGCAGTACTTC
j_call: TRBJ2-1; d_call: TRBD2; clone_size: -; v_call: TRBV5-1; cdr3_aa: CASSLPASGEQFF; cdr3_nt: TGCGCCAGCAGCTTGCCGGCTAGCGGTGAGCAGTTCTTC
j_call: TRBJ1-5; d_call: -; clone_size: -; v_call: TRBV5-6; cdr3_aa: CASSFILPPHQPQHF; cdr3_nt: TGTGCCAGCAGCTTTATACTCCCGCCTCATCAGCCCCAGCATTTT
j_call: TRBJ2-1; d_call: TRBD2; clone_size: -; v_call: TRBV11-3; cdr3_aa: CASSLGTSGRIYNEQFF; cdr3_nt: TGTGCCAGCAGCTTAGGAACTAGCGGGAGGATCTACAATGAGCAGTTCTTC
j_call: TRBJ1-1; d_call: -; clone_size: once; v_call: TRBV6-5; cdr3_aa: CASSLGRRAFF; cdr3_nt: TGTGCCAGCAGTTTAGGGAGAAGGGCTTTCTTT
j_call: TRBJ1-2; d_call: TRBD1; clone_size: -; v_call: TRBV10-2; cdr3_aa: CASSESRTGYGYTF; cdr3_nt: TGCGCCAGCAGTGAGTCCCGGACAGGTTATGGCTACACCTTC
j_call: TRBJ2-1; d_call: TRBD2; clone_size: -; v_call: TRBV15; cdr3_aa: CATSLTREAGYEQFF; cdr3_nt: TGTGCCACCAGCCTAACACGGGAGGCAGGTTATGAGCAGTTCTTC
j_call: TRBJ2-3; d_call: TRBD2; clone_size: -; v_call: TRBV5-1; cdr3_aa: CASTSGASGRASSADTQYF; cdr3_nt: TGCGCCAGCACCAGCGGGGCTAGCGGGAGGGCAAGTTCTGCAGATACGCAGTATTTT
j_call: TRBJ2-7; d_call: -; clone_size: few; v_call: TRBV2; cdr3_aa: CASEPVGLAYEQYF; cdr3_nt: TGTGCCAGCGAACCCGTCGGGTTGGCCTACGAGCAGTACTTC
j_call: TRBJ2-1; d_call: -; clone_size: -; v_call: TRBV18; cdr3_aa: CASSPTGTPEGVHEQFF; cdr3_nt: TGTGCCAGCTCACCCACCGGGACCCCGGAGGGAGTCCATGAGCAGTTCTTC
j_call: TRBJ1-6; d_call: -; clone_size: -; v_call: TRBV11-2; cdr3_aa: CASSFQGMTPLHF; cdr3_nt: TGTGCCAGCAGCTTCCAGGGGATGACACCCCTCCACTTT
j_call: TRBJ2-5; d_call: TRBD2; clone_size: -; v_call: TRBV5-1; cdr3_aa: CASSAGGKNQETQYF; cdr3_nt: TGCGCCAGCAGCGCGGGGGGTAAAAACCAAGAGACCCAGTACTTC
j_call: TRBJ2-5; d_call: TRBD1; clone_size: -; v_call: TRBV28; cdr3_aa: CATQGASLNISQTAQETQYF; cdr3_nt: TGTGCTACACAGGGGGCGAGTCTTAACATTTCCCAAACTGCACAAGAGACCCAGTACTTC